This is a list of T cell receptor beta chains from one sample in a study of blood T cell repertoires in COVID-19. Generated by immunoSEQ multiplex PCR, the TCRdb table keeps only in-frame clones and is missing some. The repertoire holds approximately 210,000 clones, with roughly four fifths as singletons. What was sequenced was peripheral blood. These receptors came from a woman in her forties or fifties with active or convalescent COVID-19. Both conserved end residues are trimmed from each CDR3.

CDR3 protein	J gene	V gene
ASSQWRARVAYEQY	TRBJ2-7	TRBV3-1/TRBV3-2
ASSFGLAGGETQY	TRBJ2-5	TRBV5-1
ASSQTEGNTIY	TRBJ1-3	TRBV4-1
ATSDPSLNQPQH	TRBJ1-5	TRBV24-1
ATSRDERGTEQF	TRBJ2-1	TRBV15
ASSLEIFRTGVGYT	TRBJ1-2	TRBV7-2
ASSTHYSNQPQH	TRBJ1-5	TRBV19
ATSRGIRDNYGYT	TRBJ1-2	TRBV15
ASSLTSGRQTGELF	TRBJ2-2	TRBV5-6
ASSPDKLDGELF	TRBJ2-2	TRBV28
ASSSTSGTLWEQY	TRBJ2-7	TRBV2
ASSRRRGGSGANVLT	TRBJ2-6	TRBV7-2
ATSIAGALNNEQF	TRBJ2-1	TRBV24-1
ASSHGTGTIYGYT	TRBJ1-2	TRBV3-1/TRBV3-2
ASSGTSGPYNEQF	TRBJ2-1	TRBV5-1
ASSREPRQAANYGYT	TRBJ1-2	TRBV19
ASSSDVAGSDTQY	TRBJ2-3	TRBV5-1
ASSWGQGITEAF	TRBJ1-1	TRBV5-6
ASSRQYTGELF	TRBJ2-2	TRBV28
ASSSSRGGLSNGELF	TRBJ2-2	TRBV5-4